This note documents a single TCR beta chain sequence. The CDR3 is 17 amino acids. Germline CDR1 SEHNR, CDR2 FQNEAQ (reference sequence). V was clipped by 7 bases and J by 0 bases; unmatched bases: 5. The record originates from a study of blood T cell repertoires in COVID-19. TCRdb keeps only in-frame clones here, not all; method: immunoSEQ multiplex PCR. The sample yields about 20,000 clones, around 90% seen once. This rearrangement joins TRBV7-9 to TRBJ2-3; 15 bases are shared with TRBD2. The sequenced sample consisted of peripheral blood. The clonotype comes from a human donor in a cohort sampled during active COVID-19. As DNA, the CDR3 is TGTGCCAGCATCCCTGGGACTAGCGGGGGGAGCACAGATACGCAGTATTTT. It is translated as CASIPGTSGGSTDTQYF. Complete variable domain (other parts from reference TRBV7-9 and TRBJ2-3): DTGVSQNPRHKITKRGQNVTFRCDPISEHNRLYWYRQTLGQGPEFLTYFQNEAQLEKSRLLSDRFSAERPKGSFSTLEIQRTEQGDSAMYLCASIPGTSGGSTDTQYFGPGTRLTVL.